This TCR beta chain originates from a study of blood T cell repertoires in COVID-19. Study overall: PBMCs, B-cell-depleted T cells, or T cells provided the cDNA or gDNA that made up the material.

In the authors' workflow: Reference gene primers were amplified, and this amplification served to estimate nucleated cell counts. Here immunoSEQ multiplex PCR was the method, and the copy in TCRdb shows in-frame clones only, minus some. D and trimming were read from the DNA, whereas the V and J calls and clone size are those reported in that table. The sample has around 130,000 clones, 65% to 90% seen once. Residents of about two dozen US areas, aged roughly 18 to 89 years, made up the participants. This CDR3 region has 14 residues. The germline gives CDR1 MGHRA, CDR2 YSYEKL. V was pared by 7 bases and J by 2 bases, with 3 bases of the junction left unmatched.

Sequencing used PBMCs or T cells enriched from blood (not recorded which). The chain links TRBV4-1 to TRBJ2-3, with 10 bases that match TRBD2. This sequence originates from a woman aged 50 to 65 who had recovered from COVID-19. CDR3 protein: CASKLAGNTDTQYF. CDR3 nucleotide sequence: TGCGCCAGCAAACTAGCGGGGAACACAGATACGCAGTATTTT.